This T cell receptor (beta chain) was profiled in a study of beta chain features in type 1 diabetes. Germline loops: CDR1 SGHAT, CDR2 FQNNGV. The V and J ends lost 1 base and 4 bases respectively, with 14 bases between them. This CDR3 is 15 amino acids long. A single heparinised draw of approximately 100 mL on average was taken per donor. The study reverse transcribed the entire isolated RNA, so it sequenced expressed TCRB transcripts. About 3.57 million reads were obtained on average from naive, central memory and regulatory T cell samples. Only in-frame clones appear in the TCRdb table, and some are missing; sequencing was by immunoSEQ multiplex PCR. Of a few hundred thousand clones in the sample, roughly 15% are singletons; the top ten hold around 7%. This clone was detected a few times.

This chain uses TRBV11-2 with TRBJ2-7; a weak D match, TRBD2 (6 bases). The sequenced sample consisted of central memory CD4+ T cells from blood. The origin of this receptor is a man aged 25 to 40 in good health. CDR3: CASSLGRDGRYEQYF. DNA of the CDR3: TGTGCCAGCAGCTTAGGGAGGGACGGGCGATACGAGCAGTACTTC.